This entry describes one T cell receptor beta chain. The sample belongs to a study of blood T cell repertoires in COVID-19. About the research overall: Both acute and convalescent COVID-19 samples were obtained from the United States, Italy and Spain. In each case, the material was cDNA or gDNA derived from T cells, B-cell-depleted T cells, or PBMCs.

Using immunoSEQ multiplex PCR, the repertoire was profiled, and TCRdb retains in-frame clones only, with some absent. The repertoire has about 170,000 clones, approximately 80% of them found once; the top ten carry roughly 8.4%. V was cut by 6 bases and J by 7 bases, with 19 bases left in between. Germline V gene data show CDR1 as MNHNY and CDR2 as SVGAGI (reference sequence). CDR3 length: 15 residues. One Seattle source followed patients from active infection through their disease course. Sequenced: peripheral blood. The chain combines TRBV6-6 with TRBJ1-5; D remains ambiguous. The receptor comes from a woman of 80 years or more with COVID-19, enrolled during active disease. CDR3 DNA: TGTGCCAGCAGCCCGGCAAGGCTGCGGGAACAGCCCCAGCATTTT. Protein: CASSPARLREQPQHF.